A selection of T cell receptor beta chains follows, all from one sample in a study of T cell responses to AZD1222 COVID-19 vaccine. The assay was immunoSEQ multiplex PCR, and TCRdb's table has in-frame clones only and misses some. The sample has 90,000 to 150,000 clones; 87% are singletons. This material consisted of peripheral blood, taken on day 0 of AZD1222 vaccination. All receptors derive from an adult in good health. The CDR3 runs from the conserved cysteine through the conserved F or W. The D gene is left open where the match is weak. The size entry is marked missing in some rows and otherwise reads once, few, many or a size class.

abundance | j_gene | d_gene | v_gene | CDR3nt | CDR3aa
. | TRBJ2-7 | TRBD2 | TRBV19 | TGTGCCAGTAGAGTAGCGGGAGTGATTGAGTACGAGCAGTACTTC | CASRVAGVIEYEQYF
. | TRBJ2-7 | TRBD2 | TRBV5-1 | TGCGCCAGCAGCTTGCGACCGGGAGGGCCCTCGTCCTACGAGCAGTACTTC | CASSLRPGGPSSYEQYF
. | TRBJ1-5 | TRBD1 | TRBV6-2/TRBV6-3 | TGTGCCAGCAGTGATAGGACGGGACAGAGCAATCAGCCCCAGCATTTT | CASSDRTGQSNQPQHF
. | TRBJ2-4 | TRBD2 | TRBV5-8 | TGTGCCAGCAGTGTACTAGCGGAAAATAGAGCCAAAAACATTCAGTACTTC | CASSVLAENRAKNIQYF
. | TRBJ2-3 | . | TRBV30 | TGTGCCTGTTCAACGACCCTCCCGGACGGGTTCCAGGGCACAGATACGCAGTATTTT | CACSTTLPDGFQGTDTQYF
. | TRBJ1-1 | . | TRBV13 | TGTGCCAGCAGCGGGCGGACAGACTTGAACACTGAAGCTTTCTTT | CASSGRTDLNTEAFF
. | TRBJ2-3 | . | TRBV6-5 | TGTGCCAGCACGACCCTTCGACAAGATACGCAGTATTTT | CASTTLRQDTQYF
. | TRBJ1-1 | . | TRBV11-1 | TGTGCCAGCAGCTCCTACAGGGCCGGGACTGAAGCTTTCTTT | CASSSYRAGTEAFF
. | TRBJ1-1 | . | TRBV6-1 | TGTGCCAGCAGTGAGCCAGCCGTAGGACAGTCGGAAGCTTTCTTT | CASSEPAVGQSEAFF
. | TRBJ2-3 | TRBD2 | TRBV28 | TGTGCCAGCACCCCGGGGGGTAGCACAGATACGCAGTATTTT | CASTPGGSTDTQYF
. | TRBJ2-3 | TRBD2 | TRBV9 | TGTGCCAGCAGCCCCCGCCCCGGGACTAGCGGGAGCCGCAGCACAGATACGCAGTATTTT | CASSPRPGTSGSRSTDTQYF
. | TRBJ2-7 | TRBD2 | TRBV5-1 | TGCGCCAGCAGCTCTCAGCTTCCGGGGGGAAGCGAGCAGTACTTC | CASSSQLPGGSEQYF
. | TRBJ2-3 | . | TRBV9 | TGTGCCAGCAGCGGGAGGTCCCCTAGTCCTAGCACAGATACGCAGTATTTT | CASSGRSPSPSTDTQYF
. | TRBJ1-3 | . | TRBV19 | TGTGCCAGTAGTATCTGGGGAAACACCATATATTTT | CASSIWGNTIYF
once | TRBJ2-7 | . | TRBV19 | TGTGCCAGTAGTATAGACGCGTGGGGGGGGCTGAACTTC | CASSIDAWGGLNF
few | TRBJ2-7 | TRBD2 | TRBV2 | TGTGCCAGCAGGGTGCGGGAGGCTGGAGAGCAGTACTTC | CASRVREAGEQYF
. | TRBJ2-7 | . | TRBV7-2 | TGTGCCAGCAGCTTAGTGGAGCGCTACGAGCAGTACTTC | CASSLVERYEQYF
. | TRBJ2-7 | TRBD1 | TRBV27 | TGTGCCAGCACGGCGACAGGGTCGGCCTACGAGCAGTACTTC | CASTATGSAYEQYF
. | TRBJ2-7 | TRBD2 | TRBV2 | TGTGCCACCTCCGGGACTAGACTCTACGAGCAGTACTTC | CATSGTRLYEQYF
. | TRBJ1-1 | TRBD1 | TRBV29-1 | TGCAGCGTTGGTGGTAGGGGGCGGCGAGGTATGAACACTGAAGCTTTCTTT | CSVGGRGRRGMNTEAFF
. | TRBJ1-3 | TRBD1 | TRBV11-2 | TGTGCCAGCAGCCTTCCTCCGGGACAGGGCCATGCAAACACCATATATTTT | CASSLPPGQGHANTIYF
. | TRBJ2-2 | TRBD2 | TRBV9 | TGTGCCAGCAGCGTTGCCGGGGGGACCGGGGAGCTGTTTTTT | CASSVAGGTGELFF